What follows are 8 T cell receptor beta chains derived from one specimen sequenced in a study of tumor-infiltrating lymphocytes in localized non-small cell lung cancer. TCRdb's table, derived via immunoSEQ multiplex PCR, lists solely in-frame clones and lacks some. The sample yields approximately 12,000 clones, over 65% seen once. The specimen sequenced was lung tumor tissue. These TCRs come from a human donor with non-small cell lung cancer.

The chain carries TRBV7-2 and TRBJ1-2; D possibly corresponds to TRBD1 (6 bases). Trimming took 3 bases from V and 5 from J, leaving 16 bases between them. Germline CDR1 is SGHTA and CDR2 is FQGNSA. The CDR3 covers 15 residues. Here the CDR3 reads CASSFNGQGLYGYTF. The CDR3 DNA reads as TGTGCCAGCAGCTTCAATGGGCAGGGGCTTTATGGCTACACCTTC.

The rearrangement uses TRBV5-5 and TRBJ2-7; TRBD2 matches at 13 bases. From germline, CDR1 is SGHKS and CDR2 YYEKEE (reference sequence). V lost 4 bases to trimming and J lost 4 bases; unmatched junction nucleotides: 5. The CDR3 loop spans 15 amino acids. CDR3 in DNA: TGTGCCAGCAGCCCGCGGACTAGCGGGAGTTACGAGCAGTACTTC. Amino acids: CASSPRTSGSYEQYF.

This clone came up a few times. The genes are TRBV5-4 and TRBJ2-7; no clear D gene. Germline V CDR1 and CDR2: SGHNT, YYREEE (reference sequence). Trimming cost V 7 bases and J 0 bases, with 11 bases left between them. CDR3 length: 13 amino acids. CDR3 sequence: CASAAGGSYEQYF. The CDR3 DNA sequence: TGTGCCAGCGCCGCAGGCGGCTCCTACGAGCAGTACTTC.

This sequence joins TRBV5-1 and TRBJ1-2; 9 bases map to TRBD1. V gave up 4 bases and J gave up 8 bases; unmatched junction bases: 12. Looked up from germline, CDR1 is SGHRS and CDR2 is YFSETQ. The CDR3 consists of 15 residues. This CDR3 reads CASSSRDRVVGGYTF. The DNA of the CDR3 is TGCGCCAGCAGCAGCCGGGACAGGGTTGTAGGGGGCTACACCTTC.

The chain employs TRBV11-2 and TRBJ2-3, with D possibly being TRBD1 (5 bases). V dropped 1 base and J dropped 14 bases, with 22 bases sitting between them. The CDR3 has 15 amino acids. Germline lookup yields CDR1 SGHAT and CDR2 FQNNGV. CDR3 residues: CASSLAKTDSRVTYF. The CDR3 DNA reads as TGTGCCAGCAGCTTAGCGAAGACAGATAGCCGGGTTACGTATTTT.

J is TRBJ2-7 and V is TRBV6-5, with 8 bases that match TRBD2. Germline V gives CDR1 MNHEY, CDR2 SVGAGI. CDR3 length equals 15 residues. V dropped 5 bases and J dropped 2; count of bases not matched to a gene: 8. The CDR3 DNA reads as TGTGCCAGCAGTGGCCGTGGACTAGCCGCCTACGAGCAGTACTTC. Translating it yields CASSGRGLAAYEQYF.

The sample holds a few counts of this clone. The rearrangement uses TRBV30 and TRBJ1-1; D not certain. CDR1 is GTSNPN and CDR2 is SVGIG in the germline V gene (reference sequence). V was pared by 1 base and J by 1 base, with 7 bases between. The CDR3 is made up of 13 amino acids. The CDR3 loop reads CAWSARWNTEAFF. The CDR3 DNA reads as TGTGCCTGGAGTGCCAGGTGGAACACTGAAGCTTTCTTT. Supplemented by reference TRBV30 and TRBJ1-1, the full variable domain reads SQTIHQWPATLVQPVGSPLSLECTVEGTSNPNLYWYRQAAGRGLQLLFYSVGIGQISSEVPQNLSASRPQDRQFILSSKKLLLSDSGFYLCAWSARWNTEAFFGQGTRLTVV.

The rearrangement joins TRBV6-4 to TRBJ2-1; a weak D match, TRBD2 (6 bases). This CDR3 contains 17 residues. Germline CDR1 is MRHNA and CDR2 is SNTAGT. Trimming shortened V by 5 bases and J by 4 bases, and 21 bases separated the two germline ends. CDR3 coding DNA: TGTGCCAGCAGTTCTCCTAAACCGACTAGTCTATACAATGAGCAGTTCTTC. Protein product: CASSSPKPTSLYNEQFF.